This T cell receptor beta chain stems from a study of blood T cells in healthy people across ages (dated by TCRdb to the mid-2010s). In terms of the full investigation: In model experiments, template switching captured about one uniquely barcoded TCR beta cDNA molecule for every two T cells. The study measured age-related changes in TCR beta repertoire diversity using deep sequencing normalized with unique cDNA molecular identifiers. The donors were divided into four age groups: young (average approximately 16 years), middle-aged (around 41), aged (approximately 62) and long-lived (about 84). Donors of different ages were randomly distributed across sequencing lanes to avoid experimental bias. Using the same blood draw, the study looked at two additional independent replicas of 1 million unique cDNA reads for two donors, one aged 18 to 30 and the other aged 80 or older.

Library construction relied on 5' RACE. TCRdb records Illumina HiSeq 2500 as the sequencer. The second PCR ran for roughly 6 to 11 cycles and used a J-beta primer mix along with a sample-barcoded 5' primer. A template-switch 5' adaptor carrying 12 random nucleotides introduced a unique molecular identifier onto each TCR beta cDNA molecule. Each sample yielded at least 3 million CDR3-containing paired-end reads. First-strand cDNA synthesis was performed from all RNA using the Mint cDNA synthesis kit, with priming by a TRBC-specific oligonucleotide. Following uracil-DNA glycosylase treatment, a first 18-cycle PCR with universal primers M1SS and BC2_uni_R was performed on all cDNA. In the original analysis: Each sample was normalized by randomly selecting 1 million high-quality reads, each carrying a distinct molecular identifier. Instead of being binned into consensus sequences, reads with shared molecular identifiers were discarded. MiTCR, with a Q25 quality threshold and the strictest error-elimination algorithm, was used for CDR3 identification, clonotype clustering and error correction. A nonparametric unseen species model using Euler transformation provided a lower-bound estimate of total TCR beta diversity. TCRdb trimmed the raw reads at Q25, called clones with MiXCR and kept productive beta chains. Merged by CDR3 protein, the rows form single entries marked with the most common genes and DNA. The V and J calls reflect TCRdb's pipeline rather than the authors' work. The sample has about 1 million distinct CDR3 sequences on record, over 35% of them singletons. The top ten constitute about 20% of the sample.

General study outcomes and caveats: Observed TCR beta diversity per million T cells fell roughly linearly with age, and a significant reduction was already apparent by age approximately 41. Donor CMV infection status was unknown, potentially confounding age-related changes in expanded clonotypes. Because profiling used bulk unsorted PBMCs, naive and antigen-experienced compartments could not be compared conclusively. Estimates of total diversity from one million sequenced T cells were regarded as lower bounds and underestimates. Observed TCR beta diversity correlated strongly with the percentage of naive T cells measured by flow cytometry. The long-lived group showed more naive CD4+ T cells, fewer expanded clones and increased TCR diversity than the aged group, suggesting age selection.

The table lists this clonotype with a few counts. Its antigen has not been determined. Base qualities were left out, and no much larger clone turns up one base away. Donors were roughly 40 systemically healthy Caucasian individuals from Russia aged 6 to 90 years. Each donor gave 9 to 10 milliliters of peripheral blood, collected into EDTA-treated Vacutainer tubes. Ficoll-Paque density-gradient centrifugation was used to isolate PBMCs, with at least 6.5 million per sample. Total RNA was extracted from PBMCs with Trizol reagent, with at least 5 micrograms obtained per sample. For every donor, an aliquot of PBMCs went through flow cytometry to measure the percentages of naive CD45RAhigh/CD27high T cells. V sheds 0 bases and J sheds 10 bases, leaving 10 bases between their ends. The germline V gene encodes CDR1 DFQATT and CDR2 SNEGSKA (reference sequence). Spanning cysteine to phenylalanine, the CDR3 consists of 11 amino acids. CDR3 DNA only is kept here, 33 bases in frame from base 1.

The sequencing input was blood. This sequence originates from a woman aged 55-70 years in good health. In this chain, TRBV20-1 is recombined with TRBJ2-7, with the identity of the D gene unclear. The CDR3 protein is CSARDTVQQYF. The nucleotides read TGCAGTGCTAGAGATACGGTCCAACAGTACTTC.